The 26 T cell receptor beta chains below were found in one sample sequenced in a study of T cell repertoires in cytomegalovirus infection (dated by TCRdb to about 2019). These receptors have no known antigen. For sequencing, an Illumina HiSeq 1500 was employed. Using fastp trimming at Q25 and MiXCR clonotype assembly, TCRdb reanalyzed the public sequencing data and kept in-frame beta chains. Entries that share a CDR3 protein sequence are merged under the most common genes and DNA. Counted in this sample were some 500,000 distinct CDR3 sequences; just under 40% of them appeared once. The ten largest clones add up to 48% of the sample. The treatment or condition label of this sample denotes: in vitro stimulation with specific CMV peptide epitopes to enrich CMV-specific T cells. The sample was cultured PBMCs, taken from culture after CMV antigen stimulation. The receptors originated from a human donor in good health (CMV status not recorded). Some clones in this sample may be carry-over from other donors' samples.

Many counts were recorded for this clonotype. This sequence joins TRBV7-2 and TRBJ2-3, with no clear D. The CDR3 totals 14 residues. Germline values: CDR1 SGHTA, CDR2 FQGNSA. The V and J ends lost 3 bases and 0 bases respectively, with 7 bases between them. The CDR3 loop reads CASSFSQSTDTQYF. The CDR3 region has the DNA TGTGCCAGCAGCTTTTCGCAGAGCACAGATACGCAGTATTTT. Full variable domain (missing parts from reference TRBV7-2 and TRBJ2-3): GAGVSQSPSNKVTEKGKDVELRCDPISGHTALYWYRQSLGQGLEFLIYFQGNSAPDKSGLPSDRFSAERTGGSVSTLTIQRTQQEDSAVYLCASSFSQSTDTQYFGPGTRLTVL.

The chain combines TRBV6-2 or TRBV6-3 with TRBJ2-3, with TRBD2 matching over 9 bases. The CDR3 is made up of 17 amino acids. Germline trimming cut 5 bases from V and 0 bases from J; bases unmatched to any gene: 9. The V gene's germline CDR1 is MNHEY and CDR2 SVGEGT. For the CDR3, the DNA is TGTGCCAGCAGTCTAGCGGGCGGGAGGGCTAGCACAGATACGCAGTATTTT. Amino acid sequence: CASSLAGGRASTDTQYF.

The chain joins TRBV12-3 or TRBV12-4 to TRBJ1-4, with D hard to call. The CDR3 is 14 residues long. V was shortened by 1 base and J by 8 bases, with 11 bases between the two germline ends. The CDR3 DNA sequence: TGTGCCAGCAGTTTAGACTGGGGAGGAGAAAAACTGTTTTTT. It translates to CASSLDWGGEKLFF.

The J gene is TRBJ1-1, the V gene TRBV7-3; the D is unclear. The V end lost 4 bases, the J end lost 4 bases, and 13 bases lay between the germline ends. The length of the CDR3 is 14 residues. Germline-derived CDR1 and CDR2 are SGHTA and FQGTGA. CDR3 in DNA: TGTGCCAGCAGCTCTCTCATGGGTGGCACTGAAGCTTTCTTT. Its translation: CASSSLMGGTEAFF.

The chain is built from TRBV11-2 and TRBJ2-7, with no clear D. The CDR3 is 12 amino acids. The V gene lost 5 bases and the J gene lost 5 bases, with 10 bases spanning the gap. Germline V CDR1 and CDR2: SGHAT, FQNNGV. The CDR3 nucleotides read TGTGCCAGCAGCCTCCGACCCGACGAGCAGTACTTC. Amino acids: CASSLRPDEQYF.

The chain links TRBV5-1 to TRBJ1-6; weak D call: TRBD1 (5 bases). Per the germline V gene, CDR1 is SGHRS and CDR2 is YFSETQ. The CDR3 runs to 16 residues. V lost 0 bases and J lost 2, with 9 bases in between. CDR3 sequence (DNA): TGCGCCAGCAGCTTGGCCCAACAGGCCTATAATTCACCCCTCCACTTT. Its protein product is CASSLAQQAYNSPLHF.

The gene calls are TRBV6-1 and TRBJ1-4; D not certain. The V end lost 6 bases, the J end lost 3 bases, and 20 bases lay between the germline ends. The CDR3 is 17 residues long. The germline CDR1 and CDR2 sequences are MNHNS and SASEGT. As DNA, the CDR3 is TGTGCCAGCAGCCCCCAGCGGGTGGCAGCCCCTAATGAAAAACTGTTTTTT. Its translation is CASSPQRVAAPNEKLFF.

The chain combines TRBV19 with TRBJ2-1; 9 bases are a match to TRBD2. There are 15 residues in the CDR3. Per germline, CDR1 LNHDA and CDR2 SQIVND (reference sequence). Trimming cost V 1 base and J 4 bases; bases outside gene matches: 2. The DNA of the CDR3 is TGTGCCAGTAGTATAGCTCTAGCGGGATACAATGAGCAGTTCTTC. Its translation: CASSIALAGYNEQFF.

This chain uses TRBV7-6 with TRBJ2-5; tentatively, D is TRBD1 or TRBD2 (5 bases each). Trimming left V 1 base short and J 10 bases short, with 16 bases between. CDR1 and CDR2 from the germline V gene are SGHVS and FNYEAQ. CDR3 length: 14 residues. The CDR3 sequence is CASSLGVGDGDQYF. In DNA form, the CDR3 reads TGTGCCAGCAGCTTAGGGGTGGGGGACGGGGACCAGTACTTC.

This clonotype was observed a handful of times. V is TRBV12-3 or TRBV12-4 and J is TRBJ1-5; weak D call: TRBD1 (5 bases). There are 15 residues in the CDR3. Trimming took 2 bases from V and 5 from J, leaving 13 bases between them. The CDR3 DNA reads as TGTGCCAGCAGTTTATGGGGGATAGAGGATCAGCCCCAGCATTTT. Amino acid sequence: CASSLWGIEDQPQHF.

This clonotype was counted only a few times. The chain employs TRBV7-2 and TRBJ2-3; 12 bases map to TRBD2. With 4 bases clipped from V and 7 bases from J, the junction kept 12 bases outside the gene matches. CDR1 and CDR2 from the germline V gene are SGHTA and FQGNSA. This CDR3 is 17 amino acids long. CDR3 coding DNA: TGTGCCAGCAGCTCCCGAACCGGACTAGCGGGAACCCATACGCAGTATTTT. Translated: CASSSRTGLAGTHTQYF.

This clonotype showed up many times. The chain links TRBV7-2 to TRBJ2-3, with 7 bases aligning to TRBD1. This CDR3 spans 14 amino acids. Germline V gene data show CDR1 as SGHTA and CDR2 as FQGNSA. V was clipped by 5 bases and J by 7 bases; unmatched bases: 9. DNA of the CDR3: TGTGCCAGCAGCCTCCGACAGGGCCCGAATACGCAGTATTTT. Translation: CASSLRQGPNTQYF.

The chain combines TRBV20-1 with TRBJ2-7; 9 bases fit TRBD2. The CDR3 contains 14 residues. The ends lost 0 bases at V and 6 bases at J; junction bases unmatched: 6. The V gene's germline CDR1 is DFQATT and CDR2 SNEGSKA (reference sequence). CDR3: CSARDPAGGAEQYF. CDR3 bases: TGCAGTGCTAGAGATCCGGCGGGGGGGGCCGAGCAGTACTTC.

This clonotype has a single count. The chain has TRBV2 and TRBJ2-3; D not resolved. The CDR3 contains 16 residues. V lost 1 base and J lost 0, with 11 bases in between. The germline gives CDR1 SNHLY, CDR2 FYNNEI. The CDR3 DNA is TGTGCCAGCAGTGAAGAAGCGCGTACTAGCACAGATACGCAGTATTTT. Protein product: CASSEEARTSTDTQYF.

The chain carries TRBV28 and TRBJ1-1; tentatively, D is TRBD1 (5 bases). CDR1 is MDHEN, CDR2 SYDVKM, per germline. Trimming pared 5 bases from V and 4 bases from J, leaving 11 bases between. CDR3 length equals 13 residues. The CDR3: CASSIGATTEAFF. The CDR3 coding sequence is TGTGCCAGCAGTATCGGGGCGACCACTGAAGCTTTCTTT.

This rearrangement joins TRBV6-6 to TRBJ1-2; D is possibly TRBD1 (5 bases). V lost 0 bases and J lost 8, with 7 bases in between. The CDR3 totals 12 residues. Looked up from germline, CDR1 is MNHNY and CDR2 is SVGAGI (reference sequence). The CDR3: CASSYSGEGYTF. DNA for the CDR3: TGTGCCAGCAGTTACTCGGGGGAAGGCTACACCTTC.

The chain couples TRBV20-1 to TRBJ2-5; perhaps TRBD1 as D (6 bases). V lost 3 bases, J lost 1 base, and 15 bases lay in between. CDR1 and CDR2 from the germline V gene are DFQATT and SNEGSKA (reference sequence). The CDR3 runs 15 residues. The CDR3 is CSARATGYTQETQYF. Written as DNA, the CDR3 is TGCAGTGCTAGGGCTACAGGGTACACCCAAGAGACCCAGTACTTC.

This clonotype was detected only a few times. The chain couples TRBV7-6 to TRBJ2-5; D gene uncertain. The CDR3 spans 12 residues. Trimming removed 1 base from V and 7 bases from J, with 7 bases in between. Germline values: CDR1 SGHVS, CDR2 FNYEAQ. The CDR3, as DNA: TGTGCCAGCAGCTTAGAGGAAGTGACCCAGTACTTC. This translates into CASSLEEVTQYF. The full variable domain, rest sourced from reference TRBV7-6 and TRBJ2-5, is GAGVSQSPRYKVTKRGQDVALRCDPISGHVSLYWYRQALGQGPEFLTYFNYEAQQDKSGLPNDRFSAERPEGSISTLTIQRTEQRDSAMYRCASSLEEVTQYFGPGTRLLVL.

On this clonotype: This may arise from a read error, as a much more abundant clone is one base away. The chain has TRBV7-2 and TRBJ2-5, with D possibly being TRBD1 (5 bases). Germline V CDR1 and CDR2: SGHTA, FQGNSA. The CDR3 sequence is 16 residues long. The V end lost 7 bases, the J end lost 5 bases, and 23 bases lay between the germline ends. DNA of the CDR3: TGTGCCAGCACCATGAATCAGGGCTTGTTGGGGGAGACCCAGTACTTC. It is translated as CASTMNQGLLGETQYF.

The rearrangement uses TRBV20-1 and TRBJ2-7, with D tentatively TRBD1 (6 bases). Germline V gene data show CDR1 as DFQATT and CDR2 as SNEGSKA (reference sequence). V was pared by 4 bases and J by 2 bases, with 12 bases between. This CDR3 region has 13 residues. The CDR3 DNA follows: TGCAGTGCTACCATACAGGGTCCCTACGAGCAGTACTTC. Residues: CSATIQGPYEQYF.

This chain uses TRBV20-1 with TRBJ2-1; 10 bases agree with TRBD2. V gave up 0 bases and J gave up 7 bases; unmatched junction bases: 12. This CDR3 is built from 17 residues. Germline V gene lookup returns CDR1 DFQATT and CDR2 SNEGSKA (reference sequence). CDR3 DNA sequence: TGCAGTGCTAGAGATCCTAGCGGGGGTGTTACGGCGAATGAGCAGTTCTTC. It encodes CSARDPSGGVTANEQFF.

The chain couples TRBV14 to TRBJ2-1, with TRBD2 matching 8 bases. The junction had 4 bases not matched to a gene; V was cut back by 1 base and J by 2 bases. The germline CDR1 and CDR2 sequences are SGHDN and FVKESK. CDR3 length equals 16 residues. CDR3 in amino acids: CASSQASGGTYNEQFF. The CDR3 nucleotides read TGTGCCAGCAGCCAAGCGAGCGGGGGTACCTACAATGAGCAGTTCTTC.

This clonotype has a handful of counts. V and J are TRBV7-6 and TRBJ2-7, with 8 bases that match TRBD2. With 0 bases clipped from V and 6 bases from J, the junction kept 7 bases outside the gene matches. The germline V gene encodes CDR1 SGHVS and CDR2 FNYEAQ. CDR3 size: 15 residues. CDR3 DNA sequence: TGTGCCAGCAGCTTAGCGGAGGGGCGGGGGGTCGAGCAGTACTTC. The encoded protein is CASSLAEGRGVEQYF. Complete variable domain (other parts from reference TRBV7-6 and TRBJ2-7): GAGVSQSPRYKVTKRGQDVALRCDPISGHVSLYWYRQALGQGPEFLTYFNYEAQQDKSGLPNDRFSAERPEGSISTLTIQRTEQRDSAMYRCASSLAEGRGVEQYFGPGTRLTVT.

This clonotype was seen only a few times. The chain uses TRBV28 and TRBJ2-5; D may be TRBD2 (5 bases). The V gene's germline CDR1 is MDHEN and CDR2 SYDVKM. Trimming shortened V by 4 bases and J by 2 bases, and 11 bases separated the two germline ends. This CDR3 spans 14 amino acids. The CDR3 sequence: CASSSPRAQETQYF. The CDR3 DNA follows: TGTGCCAGCAGTTCCCCGAGGGCTCAAGAGACCCAGTACTTC. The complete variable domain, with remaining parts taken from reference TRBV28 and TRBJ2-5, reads DVKVTQSSRYLVKRTGEKVFLECVQDMDHENMFWYRQDPGLGLRLIYFSYDVKMKEKGDIPEGYSVSREKKERFSLILESASTNQTSMYLCASSSPRAQETQYFGPGTRLLVL.

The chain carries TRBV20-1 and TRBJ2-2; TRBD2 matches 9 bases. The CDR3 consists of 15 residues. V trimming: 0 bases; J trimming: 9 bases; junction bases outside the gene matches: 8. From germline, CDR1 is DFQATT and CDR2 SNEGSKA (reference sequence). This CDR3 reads CSAREPGLAFRELFF. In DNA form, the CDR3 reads TGCAGTGCTAGAGAACCGGGACTAGCATTCAGGGAGCTGTTTTTT.

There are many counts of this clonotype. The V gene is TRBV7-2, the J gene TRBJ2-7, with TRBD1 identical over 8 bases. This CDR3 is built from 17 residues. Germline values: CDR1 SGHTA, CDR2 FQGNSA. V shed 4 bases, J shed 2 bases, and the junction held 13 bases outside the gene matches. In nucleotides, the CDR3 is TGTGCCAGCAGCTGGCGGACAGGGCAAATGTCCCCCTACGAGCAGTACTTC. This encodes CASSWRTGQMSPYEQYF.